The 21 T cell receptor beta chains below all came from one sample that was sequenced in a study of T cell responses to AZD1222 COVID-19 vaccine. Assay used: immunoSEQ multiplex PCR; TCRdb lists only in-frame clones, some missing. This table has about 83,000 clones, about 82% appearing once. The specimen was peripheral blood, collected on day 0 of AZD1222 vaccination. These receptor sequences come from an adult in good health.

The chain links TRBV18 to TRBJ1-1; 9 bases fit TRBD1. The CDR3 runs 15 residues. V trimming: 5 bases; J trimming: 3 bases; junction bases outside the gene matches: 7. CDR1 KGHSH and CDR2 LQKENI come from the germline V gene. The CDR3 region has the DNA TGTGCCAGCTCAGTAACCCGGGACAGGGACACTGAAGCTTTCTTT. Its translation is CASSVTRDRDTEAFF. The entire variable domain, with the rest obtained from reference TRBV18 and TRBJ1-1, is as follows: NAGVMQNPRHLVRRRGQEARLRCSPMKGHSHVYWYRQLPEEGLKFMVYLQKENIIDESGMPKERFSAEFPKEGPSILRIQQVVRGDSAAYFCASSVTRDRDTEAFFGQGTRLTVV.

The rearrangement links TRBV6-5 to TRBJ2-5; no clear D. This CDR3 comprises 12 residues. V was cut by 10 bases and J by 5 bases, with 14 bases left in between. Germline lookup yields CDR1 MNHEY and CDR2 SVGAGI. CDR3 region: CATETYIETQYF. CDR3 in DNA: TGTGCCACCGAGACTTACATCGAGACCCAGTACTTC.

This clone turned up a few times. CDR3 residues: CATRQGAGTEAFF. The CDR3 DNA reads TGTGCCACCCGACAGGGGGCAGGCACTGAAGCTTTCTTT. The rearrangement uses TRBV24-1 and TRBJ1-1; 10 nucleotides line up with TRBD1. The CDR3 spans 13 residues. The junction had 4 bases not matched to a gene; V was cut back by 9 bases and J by 4 bases. Germline values: CDR1 KGHDR, CDR2 SFDVKD.

This clone appeared a single time. The CDR3 DNA reads TGCGCCAGCAGCTTGCGAGGTCAGGGCTACGAGCAGTACTTC. Amino acids: CASSLRGQGYEQYF. This chain joins TRBV5-1 and TRBJ2-7, with TRBD1 as a possible D gene (5 bases). The CDR3 runs to 14 residues. The V end was cut by 1 base, the J end by 3 bases, with 11 bases between. Germline V gene lookup returns CDR1 SGHRS and CDR2 YFSETQ.

The chain uses TRBV3-1 (or the pseudogene TRBV3-2) and TRBJ1-2; D is possibly TRBD1 (6 bases). Germline V gene data show CDR1 as LGHDT and CDR2 as YNNKEL (reference sequence). The CDR3 has 14 amino acids. Between the trimmed V and J ends, which lost 6 bases and 4 bases, there was a span of 15 bases. As DNA, the CDR3 is TGTGCCAGCAGTTCCCCGGGACACATCTATGGCTACACCTTC. As protein: CASSSPGHIYGYTF.

V is TRBV4-2 and J is TRBJ2-1, with TRBD2 identical over 10 bases. The germline V gene has CDR1 LGHNA and CDR2 YNFKEQ. V was pared by 1 base and J by 1 base, with 4 bases of the junction left unmatched. The CDR3 sequence is 17 residues long. CDR3 DNA sequence: TGTGCCAGCAGCCAAGCGCTAGCGGGAGTGTCCTACAATGAGCAGTTCTTC. Its protein is CASSQALAGVSYNEQFF.

The chain combines TRBV2 with TRBJ1-1, with D perhaps TRBD1 (6 bases). Trimming took 9 bases from V and 0 from J, leaving 11 bases between them. This CDR3 has 13 amino acids. Looked up from germline, CDR1 is SNHLY and CDR2 is FYNNEI. In DNA form, the CDR3 reads TGTGCCAGACACAGGGTGATGAACACTGAAGCTTTCTTT. It yields the protein CARHRVMNTEAFF. Variable domain in full (rest from reference TRBV2 and TRBJ1-1): EPEVTQTPSHQVTQMGQEVILRCVPISNHLYFYWYRQILGQKVEFLVSFYNNEISEKSEIFDDQFSVERPDGSNFTLKIRSTKLEDSAMYFCARHRVMNTEAFFGQGTRLTVV.

The chain links TRBV7-2 to TRBJ2-4; D gene uncertain. The CDR3 runs to 14 residues. CDR1 and CDR2 from the germline V gene are SGHTA and FQGNSA. With 5 bases removed from V and 0 bases from J, the gap between germline ends came to 8 bases. For the CDR3, the DNA is TGTGCCAGCAGCCAACCACTAGCCAAAAACATTCAGTACTTC. Amino acids: CASSQPLAKNIQYF.

The gene calls are TRBV12-3 or TRBV12-4 and TRBJ2-1; D uncertain. V lost 3 bases and J lost 9, with 9 bases in between. The CDR3 sequence is 12 residues long. This chain's CDR3 is CASSFEVSEQFF. The CDR3 nucleotides are TGTGCCAGCAGTTTCGAAGTCAGTGAGCAGTTCTTC.

This sequence joins TRBV27 and TRBJ1-2, with a possible D match to TRBD1 (5 bases). Germline CDR1 reads MNHEY; CDR2 reads SMNVEV (reference sequence). The V end lost 4 bases, the J end lost 7 bases, and 10 bases lay between the germline ends. The CDR3 has 12 residues. The CDR3 coding sequence is TGTGCCAGCAGTTGGAGGGGTGGTGGCTACACCTTC. As protein: CASSWRGGGYTF.

In its sample, this clone was seen a few times. The CDR3 DNA sequence: TGTGCCAGCAGCTCCCCCCGGGGCCGCCTAGCGGGCAGCTCCTACGAGCAGTACTTC. It encodes CASSSPRGRLAGSSYEQYF. The rearrangement links TRBV7-2 to TRBJ2-7; 8 nucleotides match TRBD2. J lost 0 bases, V lost 4 bases, and 17 bases had no gene match. The CDR3 totals 19 residues. CDR1 and CDR2 from the germline V gene are SGHTA and FQGNSA.

The sample holds a few counts of this clone. CDR3 in DNA: TGCAGCGTTGGGGCCCAGGGCCGATTTCAATACTATGGCTACACCTTC. This codes for CSVGAQGRFQYYGYTF. The chain employs TRBV29-1 and TRBJ1-2; TRBD1 might be the D (5 bases). The CDR3 has 16 residues. The V gene lost 4 bases and the J gene lost 3 bases, with 21 bases spanning the gap. Germline CDR1 and CDR2: SQVTM and ANQGSEA. The entire variable domain, with the rest obtained from reference TRBV29-1 and TRBJ1-2, is as follows: SAVISQKPSRDICQRGTSLTIQCQVDSQVTMMFWYRQQPGQSLTLIATANQGSEATYESGFVIDKFPISRPNLTFSTLTVSNMSPEDSSIYLCSVGAQGRFQYYGYTFGSGTRLTVV.

The chain is built from TRBV5-8 and TRBJ2-7, with D perhaps given as TRBD1 or TRBD2 (5 bases each). The V end lost 1 base, the J end lost 4 bases, and 18 bases lay between the germline ends. This CDR3 is built from 16 residues. Germline V gene lookup returns CDR1 SGHTS and CDR2 YDEGEE. For the CDR3, the DNA is TGTGCCAGCAGCTTGTGGAAGGGCGCAGGGACGTACGAGCAGTACTTC. This encodes CASSLWKGAGTYEQYF.

Written as DNA, the CDR3 is TGTGCCAGCAGTGAGGCTAGCGGGAGGGCCGGGTACGAGCAGTACTTC. It specifies CASSEASGRAGYEQYF. The chain employs TRBV2 and TRBJ2-7; 12 bases are shared with TRBD2. This CDR3 region has 16 residues. Germline V gives CDR1 SNHLY, CDR2 FYNNEI. V shed 3 bases and J 4 bases; nucleotides not matched to a gene: 7.

This clone was counted once. The rearrangement links TRBV19 to TRBJ1-2; the D gene is possibly TRBD1 (6 bases). Trimming removed 3 bases at V and 3 bases at J, with 14 bases between. The length of the CDR3 is 15 residues. Looked up from germline, CDR1 is LNHDA and CDR2 is SQIVND (reference sequence). The CDR3: CASSIPSGAYYGYTF. CDR3 nucleotides: TGTGCCAGTAGTATCCCCTCAGGGGCATACTATGGCTACACCTTC.

The chain couples TRBV6-4 to TRBJ2-2; no firm D call. The CDR3 has 14 amino acids. V was clipped by 4 bases and J by 2 bases, with 8 bases between them. Per the germline V gene, CDR1 is MRHNA and CDR2 is SNTAGT. The CDR3 region has the DNA TGTGCCAGCAGTGTCGGCTCAAACACCGGGGAGCTGTTTTTT. It translates to CASSVGSNTGELFF.

CDR3 nucleotides: TGTGCCAGCTCACTAGATATTCCCTCTGGGGCCAACGTCCTGACTTTC. Its translation is CASSLDIPSGANVLTF. The chain combines TRBV18 with TRBJ2-6; D is undetermined. Trimming removed 4 bases from V and 0 bases from J, with 10 bases in between. CDR1 is KGHSH, CDR2 LQKENI, per germline. This CDR3 has 16 amino acids.

This clone was detected only a few times. The rearrangement links TRBV16 to TRBJ1-6, with D unclear. The CDR3 has 14 residues. Per germline, CDR1 KGHSY and CDR2 FQNENV. V was cut by 0 bases and J by 8 bases, with 8 bases left in between. The CDR3 loop is CASSQSGEDSPLHF. The CDR3 DNA reads TGTGCCAGCAGCCAATCGGGAGAGGATTCACCCCTCCACTTT.

CDR3 sequence reads: CAMTGPTPYNEQFF. The CDR3 DNA reads as TGTGCCATGACAGGGCCAACCCCTTACAATGAGCAGTTCTTC. This sequence joins TRBV10-3 and TRBJ2-1, with 7 bases lining up with TRBD1. The CDR3 spans 14 residues. CDR1 ENHRY and CDR2 SYGVKD come from the germline V gene. V gave up 9 bases and J gave up 4 bases; unmatched junction bases: 9.

The J gene is TRBJ1-3, the V gene TRBV5-3, with D possibly matching TRBD1 (5 bases). TRBV5-3 is flagged as an ORF with uncertain function. CDR3 length: 19 amino acids. Trimming removed 5 bases from V and 0 bases from J, with 24 bases in between. CDR3 in amino acids: CARSIPGPSPIISGNTIYF. The CDR3 coding sequence is TGTGCCAGAAGTATTCCGGGACCCTCACCAATCATCTCTGGAAACACCATATATTTT.

The chain has TRBV19 and TRBJ2-3; 8 bases are a match to TRBD2. CDR3 size: 18 residues. The ends lost 7 bases at V and 0 bases at J; junction bases unmatched: 15. Per germline, CDR1 LNHDA and CDR2 SQIVND (reference sequence). The CDR3 sequence: CASNPEGGRPPSTDTQYF. The CDR3 region has the DNA TGTGCCAGTAATCCGGAGGGCGGGAGGCCCCCAAGCACAGATACGCAGTATTTT. Full variable domain (remainder filled in from reference TRBV19 and TRBJ2-3): DGGITQSPKYLFRKEGQNVTLSCEQNLNHDAMYWYRQDPGQGLRLIYYSQIVNDFQKGDIAEGYSVSREKKESFPLTVTSAQKNPTAFYLCASNPEGGRPPSTDTQYFGPGTRLTVL.